A selection of T cell receptor beta chains follows, all from one sample in a study of blood T cell repertoires in COVID-19. Sequenced by immunoSEQ multiplex PCR; TCRdb stores in-frame clones only, minus some. Found here are approximately 140,000 clones, approximately 86% of them singletons; the top ten hold 1.5%. The sample taken for sequencing was peripheral blood. These receptors originate from a woman in her fifties or sixties with acute or convalescent COVID-19. Each CDR3 is given with its conserved first and last residue. The D gene is left open where the match is weak. A clone size is listed for some rows: how often the clone was seen (once, few, many), or a class if it is expanded.

j_call: TRBJ2-7
d_call: TRBD2
v_call: TRBV7-2
clone_size: .
cdr3_aa: CASSPLGLAGGLIYEQYF
cdr3_nt: TGTGCCAGCAGCCCACTTGGGCTAGCGGGGGGGCTTATCTACGAGCAGTACTTC

j_call: TRBJ1-2
d_call: TRBD1
v_call: TRBV4-3
clone_size: .
cdr3_aa: CASSLGQGDYGYTF
cdr3_nt: TGCGCCAGCAGCCTTGGACAGGGCGACTATGGCTACACCTTC

j_call: TRBJ2-1
d_call: .
v_call: TRBV19
clone_size: .
cdr3_aa: CASSRQGYNEQFF
cdr3_nt: TGTGCCAGTAGTAGGCAGGGGTACAATGAGCAGTTCTTC

j_call: TRBJ1-1
d_call: TRBD1
v_call: TRBV19
clone_size: .
cdr3_aa: CASLQGGTEAFF
cdr3_nt: TGTGCCAGTCTGCAGGGGGGCACTGAAGCTTTCTTT

j_call: TRBJ1-1
d_call: TRBD1
v_call: TRBV18
clone_size: .
cdr3_aa: CASSLGQGSSPNTEAFF
cdr3_nt: TGTGCCAGCTCACTGGGACAGGGGTCTTCCCCTAACACTGAAGCTTTCTTT

j_call: TRBJ1-5
d_call: .
v_call: TRBV6-8
clone_size: .
cdr3_aa: CASSYPNSNQPQHF
cdr3_nt: TGTGCCAGCAGTTACCCCAATAGCAATCAGCCCCAGCATTTT

j_call: TRBJ2-7
d_call: .
v_call: TRBV28
clone_size: .
cdr3_aa: CASTDNIREQYF
cdr3_nt: TGTGCCAGCACCGACAACATTCGGGAGCAGTACTTC

j_call: TRBJ2-3
d_call: TRBD2
v_call: TRBV7-2
clone_size: .
cdr3_aa: CASSRGSGGVTDTQYF
cdr3_nt: TGTGCCAGCAGCCGGGGTAGCGGGGGGGTCACAGATACGCAGTATTTT

j_call: TRBJ2-1
d_call: TRBD1
v_call: TRBV7-2
clone_size: once
cdr3_aa: CASSSPAGQGASGYNEQFF
cdr3_nt: TGTGCCAGCAGCTCTCCCGCGGGACAGGGGGCCTCAGGTTACAATGAGCAGTTCTTC

j_call: TRBJ1-1
d_call: .
v_call: TRBV6-2/TRBV6-3
clone_size: .
cdr3_aa: CASSYGWPSGTEAFF
cdr3_nt: TGTGCCAGCAGTTACGGCTGGCCAAGCGGCACTGAAGCTTTCTTT

j_call: TRBJ2-1
d_call: .
v_call: TRBV30
clone_size: .
cdr3_aa: CAWSNLGQGYNEQFF
cdr3_nt: TGTGCCTGGAGTAATCTTGGGCAGGGCTACAATGAGCAGTTCTTC

j_call: TRBJ1-2
d_call: TRBD1
v_call: TRBV19
clone_size: .
cdr3_aa: CASSSALYRGRYGYTF
cdr3_nt: TGTGCCAGTAGCTCAGCTCTCTACAGGGGTCGGTATGGCTACACCTTC

j_call: TRBJ1-5
d_call: .
v_call: TRBV6-5
clone_size: .
cdr3_aa: CASSRLGVSNQPQHF
cdr3_nt: TGTGCCAGCAGTCGCCTAGGCGTTAGCAATCAGCCCCAGCATTTT

j_call: TRBJ2-7
d_call: TRBD2
v_call: TRBV28
clone_size: once
cdr3_aa: CASITQAGGTYEQYF
cdr3_nt: TGTGCCAGCATTACACAGGCGGGAGGTACCTACGAGCAGTACTTC

j_call: TRBJ2-1
d_call: .
v_call: TRBV6-1
clone_size: .
cdr3_aa: CASSEGTAGAGNEQFF
cdr3_nt: TGTGCCAGCAGTGAAGGGACGGCGGGGGCGGGGAATGAGCAGTTCTTC

j_call: TRBJ2-7
d_call: .
v_call: TRBV15
clone_size: .
cdr3_aa: CATSSGGSTYEQYF
cdr3_nt: TGTGCCACCAGCAGTGGGGGGTCTACCTACGAGCAGTACTTC

j_call: TRBJ1-3
d_call: .
v_call: TRBV4-2
clone_size: .
cdr3_aa: CASSQESNTIYF
cdr3_nt: TGTGCCAGCAGCCAAGAGTCTAACACCATATATTTT

j_call: TRBJ1-5
d_call: .
v_call: TRBV19
clone_size: .
cdr3_aa: CASSINPGSNQPQHF
cdr3_nt: TGTGCCAGTAGTATTAACCCAGGTAGCAATCAGCCCCAGCATTTT

j_call: TRBJ1-2
d_call: .
v_call: TRBV5-4
clone_size: .
cdr3_aa: CASSFSLNYGYTF
cdr3_nt: TGTGCCAGCAGCTTCTCCCTGAACTATGGCTACACCTTC

j_call: TRBJ1-5
d_call: .
v_call: TRBV6-1
clone_size: .
cdr3_aa: CASSEGWGEPQHF
cdr3_nt: TGTGCCAGCAGTGAAGGCTGGGGAGAGCCCCAGCATTTT

j_call: TRBJ1-1
d_call: .
v_call: TRBV9
clone_size: once
cdr3_aa: CASSVVGVDTEAFF
cdr3_nt: TGTGCCAGCAGCGTAGTAGGGGTAGACACTGAAGCTTTCTTT

j_call: TRBJ2-1
d_call: .
v_call: TRBV5-4
clone_size: .
cdr3_aa: CASSLAGTYNEQFF
cdr3_nt: TGTGCCAGCAGCCTAGCCGGGACTTACAATGAGCAGTTCTTC

j_call: TRBJ1-2
d_call: .
v_call: TRBV2
clone_size: .
cdr3_aa: CASSEVLPRRYGYTF
cdr3_nt: TGTGCCAGCAGTGAAGTGCTACCCCGTCGGTATGGCTACACCTTC

j_call: TRBJ1-2
d_call: .
v_call: TRBV7-9
clone_size: .
cdr3_aa: CASSRGPASYGYTF
cdr3_nt: TGTGCCAGCAGCAGGGGACCTGCTAGCTATGGCTACACCTTC

j_call: TRBJ2-5
d_call: TRBD1
v_call: TRBV19
clone_size: .
cdr3_aa: CASSKGAGQETQYF
cdr3_nt: TGTGCCAGTAGTAAGGGGGCAGGCCAGGAGACCCAGTACTTC

j_call: TRBJ1-2
d_call: .
v_call: TRBV19
clone_size: .
cdr3_aa: CASSMREPHGYTF
cdr3_nt: TGTGCCAGTAGTATGAGGGAGCCACATGGCTACACCTTC

j_call: TRBJ1-1
d_call: .
v_call: TRBV10-3
clone_size: .
cdr3_aa: CAISEGGAANTEAFF
cdr3_nt: TGTGCCATCAGTGAAGGGGGGGCAGCGAACACTGAAGCTTTCTTT

j_call: TRBJ2-7
d_call: .
v_call: TRBV2
clone_size: once
cdr3_aa: CASSEDESGRFSYEQYF
cdr3_nt: TGTGCCAGCAGTGAAGATGAGAGCGGACGGTTCTCCTACGAGCAGTACTTC